These 13 T cell receptor beta chains share one sample of origin, sequenced in a study of cytomegalovirus exposure and HLA in healthy donors. Primers: 60 Vbeta forward and 13 Jbeta reverse. Sequenced by immunoSEQ multiplex PCR; TCRdb stores in-frame clones only, minus some. The repertoire has about 160,000 clones, 75% to 90% of them found once; the top ten carry roughly 2%. Input material: PBMCs. These receptors originate from a woman younger than 35 in good health and CMV-seronegative.

The chain uses TRBV27 and TRBJ1-1, with 8 bases matching TRBD1. V lost 5 bases and J lost 5; bases outside the gene matches: 7. This CDR3 comprises 14 residues. Germline-derived CDR1 and CDR2 are MNHEY and SMNVEV (reference sequence). CDR3 DNA: TGTGCCAGCAGTCTCAGGGGGCGGGAAACTGAAGCTTTCTTT. Translating gives CASSLRGRETEAFF.

This rearrangement joins TRBV28 to TRBJ2-3, with 10 bases matching TRBD1. CDR3 size: 15 residues. Germline V lookup: CDR1 MDHEN, CDR2 SYDVKM. V shed 3 bases, J shed 1 base, and the junction held 1 base outside the gene matches. The CDR3 protein is CASSFGTGGTDTQYF. The CDR3 coding sequence is TGTGCCAGCAGTTTTGGGACAGGGGGCACAGATACGCAGTATTTT.

The CDR3 is CASSARFGAFF. The CDR3 DNA sequence: TGTGCCAGCAGCGCAAGATTCGGAGCTTTCTTT. The V call is TRBV11-2, the J call TRBJ1-1; D is unclear. This CDR3 region has 11 residues. Germline V gene lookup returns CDR1 SGHAT and CDR2 FQNNGV. V was shortened by 5 bases and J by 10 bases, with 11 bases between the two germline ends.

This chain connects TRBV4-1 to TRBJ1-2; D is ambiguous. CDR1 MGHRA and CDR2 YSYEKL come from the germline V gene. Trimming stripped 3 bases from V and 4 bases from J, with 12 bases between. The CDR3 runs 14 residues. CDR3 in amino acids: CASSQSLVAYGYTF. The DNA of the CDR3 is TGCGCCAGCAGCCAGTCCTTGGTAGCCTATGGCTACACCTTC.

J is TRBJ1-1 and V is TRBV2; tentatively, D is TRBD1 (6 bases). CDR3 size: 13 residues. CDR1 and CDR2 from the germline V gene are SNHLY and FYNNEI. The V end lost 5 bases, the J end lost 4 bases, and 11 bases lay between the germline ends. The CDR3 bases are TGTGCCAGCAGTCTGCAGGGGAGCACTGAAGCTTTCTTT. This encodes CASSLQGSTEAFF. Variable domain in full (rest from reference TRBV2 and TRBJ1-1): EPEVTQTPSHQVTQMGQEVILRCVPISNHLYFYWYRQILGQKVEFLVSFYNNEISEKSEIFDDQFSVERPDGSNFTLKIRSTKLEDSAMYFCASSLQGSTEAFFGQGTRLTVV.

This sequence joins TRBV30 and TRBJ2-2; 7 positions agree with TRBD1. Trimming at V came to 5 bases and at J to 2 bases, leaving 5 bases not matched to a gene. This CDR3 is 14 amino acids long. Germline V CDR1 and CDR2: GTSNPN, SVGIG (reference sequence). The CDR3 DNA sequence: TGTGCCTGGTGGGGGACAGATAACACCGGGGAGCTGTTTTTT. Translated, it gives CAWWGTDNTGELFF.

The chain recombines TRBV28 with TRBJ2-7; possible D gene TRBD1, 6 bases. V lost 2 bases and J lost 3, with 8 bases in between. The CDR3 consists of 13 residues. The germline CDR1 and CDR2 sequences are MDHEN and SYDVKM. The CDR3 protein is CASSLIQGYEQYF. The CDR3 DNA reads TGTGCCAGCAGTTTAATACAGGGCTACGAGCAGTACTTC.

The chain is built from TRBV6-1 and TRBJ1-5; 12 positions agree with TRBD1. CDR3 length: 15 amino acids. The trim removed 7 bases at V and 7 bases at J, leaving 8 bases unmatched. Germline-derived CDR1 and CDR2 are MNHNS and SASEGT. CDR3 nucleotide sequence: TGTGCCAGCACGGGGGACAGGGGGCGAGGACAGCCCCAGCATTTT. Translated: CASTGDRGRGQPQHF.

The J gene is TRBJ2-3, the V gene TRBV5-1; TRBD2 aligns across 9 bases. The germline gives CDR1 SGHRS, CDR2 YFSETQ. CDR3 length: 15 amino acids. Trimming cost V 9 bases and J 8 bases; bases outside gene matches: 16. CDR3 in amino acids: CATSHLAGGPGTQYF. In nucleotides, the CDR3 is TGCGCCACCTCCCATCTGGCGGGGGGGCCAGGTACGCAGTATTTT.

V is TRBV28 and J is TRBJ2-2, with TRBD2 matching over 8 bases. The CDR3 totals 15 residues. CDR1 MDHEN and CDR2 SYDVKM come from the germline V gene. J lost 4 bases, V lost 7 bases, and 8 bases had no gene match. This CDR3 is CASITTSESTGELFF. CDR3 DNA: TGTGCCAGCATTACGACTAGCGAGAGCACCGGGGAGCTGTTTTTT.

The chain couples TRBV11-2 to TRBJ2-3; 10 nucleotides align to TRBD2. The CDR3 is 17 residues long. CDR1 SGHAT and CDR2 FQNNGV come from the germline V gene. V shed 5 bases, J shed 4 bases, and the junction held 12 bases outside the gene matches. CDR3 loop: CASSASGRALWSDTQYF. The CDR3 nucleotides read TGTGCCAGCAGCGCAAGCGGGAGGGCCCTGTGGTCAGATACGCAGTATTTT.

The chain couples TRBV10-3 to TRBJ2-7, with TRBD2 as a possible D gene (5 bases). The CDR3 covers 13 residues. Germline-derived CDR1 and CDR2 are ENHRY and SYGVKD. Trimming removed 6 bases at V and 0 bases at J, with 9 bases between. The CDR3 DNA sequence: TGTGCCATCAGCCATACTAGCTCCTACGAGCAGTACTTC. Translation gives CAISHTSSYEQYF.

This chain uses TRBV19 with TRBJ2-2, with a weak D call TRBD1 (6 bases). Per the germline V gene, CDR1 is LNHDA and CDR2 is SQIVND (reference sequence). The germline V and J ends were trimmed by 1 base and 6 bases, with 18 bases remaining between them. The CDR3 totals 17 residues. CDR3 sequence (DNA): TGTGCCAGTAGTATAGGGGGGCCAGGGGAATACGCCGGGGAGCTGTTTTTT. Amino acid sequence: CASSIGGPGEYAGELFF.